This T cell receptor (beta chain) was retrieved from a study of T cells in Graves' hyperthyroidism and ophthalmopathy. Study-wide context: Peripheral blood was drawn at first diagnosis, prior to all treatment.

Amplified regions were TCR beta CDR3 sequences from RNA transcripts. HTBI primers were employed in a first-round RT-PCR of the TCR CDR3. TCRdb analysed the multiplex PCR reads with MiXCR anew, one entry per CDR3 protein. The sample has approximately 700,000 distinct CDR3 sequences, approximately 16% seen once. Overall study findings and caveats: The model predicted ophthalmopathy a median approximately six months before onset.

This clonotype was picked up many times. Its antigen is unknown. Hyperthyroidism was newly diagnosed in patients aged 18 to 65 (duration under 2 months). The junction had 6 bases not matched to a gene; V was cut back by 4 bases and J by 7 bases. CDR3 length: 14 residues. The germline V gene has CDR1 MNHEY and CDR2 SMNVEV (reference sequence). Specimen: blood. The rearrangement links TRBV27 to TRBJ2-5; TRBD1 matches at 10 bases. The clonotype originates from a man in his late teens or twenties with Graves' hyperthyroidism. This CDR3 reads CASSSGQGVGTQYF. The DNA for the CDR3 is TGTGCCAGCAGTTCCGGACAGGGGGTTGGGACCCAGTACTTC.